Below are 14 T cell receptor beta chains sequenced from a single sample in a study of neurological immune-mediated disorders. Described time point: longitudinal time-point 2. Each CDR3 protein is one row after TCRdb ran MiXCR on the 5' RACE reads. The sample consists of about 66,000 distinct CDR3 sequences, about 8.9% of them appearing once. The specimen was PBMCs. The source is a man aged 25-45 years in good health.

There are many counts of this clonotype. V usage is TRBV7-6 and J usage is TRBJ2-7, with TRBD2 matching 9 bases. Germline-derived CDR1 and CDR2 are SGHVS and FNYEAQ. J was trimmed by 0 bases and V by 0 bases; bases with no gene match: 9. The CDR3 has 18 amino acids. The CDR3 is CASSLAPLAGGPSYEQYF. The CDR3 nucleotides read TGTGCCAGCAGCTTAGCTCCTCTCGCGGGAGGGCCCTCCTACGAGCAGTACTTC.

This clonotype has ten or more counts. The V and J genes are TRBV2 and TRBJ2-7, with D possibly being TRBD1 (6 bases). This CDR3 has 14 residues. Deletions cut 6 bases from V and 0 bases from J, with 12 bases between. CDR1 SNHLY and CDR2 FYNNEI come from the germline V gene. CDR3 sequence reads: CASRPWGRSYEQYF. Written as DNA, the CDR3 is TGTGCCAGCAGGCCCTGGGGGCGCTCCTACGAGCAGTACTTC.

This clonotype was seen at least ten times. This CDR3 reads CSAKSGTHWGAFF. The CDR3 DNA follows: TGCAGTGCTAAGTCCGGGACTCACTGGGGAGCTTTCTTT. The V and J genes are TRBV20-1 and TRBJ1-1; a possible D gene is TRBD1 (5 bases). V was pared by 4 bases and J by 10 bases, with 19 bases between. Per germline, CDR1 DFQATT and CDR2 SNEGSKA (reference sequence). There are 13 residues in the CDR3.

This clonotype was seen repeatedly, ten times or more. V is TRBV20-1 and J is TRBJ2-7; possible D gene TRBD1, 5 bases. The CDR3 runs to 15 residues. Trimming pared 5 bases from V and 6 bases from J, leaving 23 bases between. Germline lookup yields CDR1 DFQATT and CDR2 SNEGSKA (reference sequence). In nucleotides, the CDR3 is TGCAGTGCTGCGGTACAGGATCTCATCTGGGGCGAGCAGTACTTC. Residues: CSAAVQDLIWGEQYF.

Comment on this clonotype: The junction differs from germline at one of its ends, possibly a read error. The rearrangement uses TRBV7-2 and TRBJ1-1; possibly TRBD1 for D (6 bases). This CDR3 comprises 14 residues. Germline values: CDR1 SGHTA, CDR2 FQGNSA. CDR3 in DNA: TGTGCCAGAAGCCCTGGGGGGGGGCGGACTGAAGCTTACTTT. Translation gives CARSPGGGRTEAYF.

The chain combines TRBV6-5 with TRBJ2-3; D remains ambiguous. The V gene's germline CDR1 is MNHEY and CDR2 SVGAGI. Trimming took 2 bases from V and 2 from J, leaving 11 bases between them. The CDR3 is made up of 15 amino acids. The CDR3 region is CASSYTPVHTDTQYF. The CDR3 coding sequence is TGTGCCAGCAGTTACACCCCCGTACACACAGATACGCAGTATTTT.

This clonotype was observed many times. This chain links TRBV5-1 with TRBJ2-5, with D possibly TRBD1 on 6 matching bases. This CDR3 has 15 residues. The germline V and J ends were trimmed by 1 base and 5 bases, with 15 bases remaining between them. Germline V gene lookup returns CDR1 SGHRS and CDR2 YFSETQ. The CDR3 reads CASSLSAGEGETQYF. CDR3 DNA sequence: TGCGCCAGCAGCTTGTCTGCAGGGGAAGGCGAGACCCAGTACTTC.

In this sample, this clonotype turned up many times. The chain links TRBV3-1 to TRBJ1-1; D is possibly TRBD1 (5 bases). The CDR3 is 14 residues long. The germline V gene has CDR1 LGHDT and CDR2 YNNKEL (reference sequence). Trimming pared 3 bases from V and 4 bases from J, leaving 12 bases between. CDR3 region: CASSQGRGTTEAFF. The CDR3 DNA is TGTGCCAGCAGCCAGGGGAGAGGGACCACTGAAGCTTTCTTT.

The chain couples TRBV30 to TRBJ1-1; 8 positions agree with TRBD1. J was trimmed by 6 bases and V by 2 bases; bases with no gene match: 11. This CDR3 has 15 amino acids. Looked up from germline, CDR1 is GTSNPN and CDR2 is SVGIG (reference sequence). The CDR3 coding sequence is TGTGCCTGGAGTATATTGTGGGACAGGTATTCTGAAGCTTTCTTT. Amino acids: CAWSILWDRYSEAFF.

This clonotype was found many times. This rearrangement joins TRBV28 to TRBJ2-6; D gene ambiguous. Germline V gene lookup returns CDR1 MDHEN and CDR2 SYDVKM. This CDR3 has 12 amino acids. In DNA form, the CDR3 reads TGTGGGACCCATTCTGGGGCCAACGTCCTGACTTTC. It specifies CGTHSGANVLTF.

Concerning this clonotype itself: One end of the junction is discordant with germline, which a read error may explain. The rearrangement joins TRBV28 to TRBJ2-2, with D maybe TRBD2 (5 bases). The CDR3 length is 20 residues. From germline, CDR1 is MDHEN and CDR2 SYDVKM. CDR3 amino acids: CASSLTRHGGWDKSTGELFF. The CDR3, as DNA: TGTGCTAGCAGCCTCACTCGGCATGGAGGATGGGATAAATCAACCGGGGAGCTGTTTTTT.

This clonotype was counted many times. This rearrangement joins TRBV7-9 to TRBJ2-3; 8 bases are shared with TRBD1. With 2 bases clipped from V and 5 bases from J, the junction kept 6 bases outside the gene matches. Germline CDR1 reads SEHNR; CDR2 reads FQNEAQ (reference sequence). The CDR3 runs 15 residues. The DNA of the CDR3 is TGTGCCAGCAGCTTACCGCGACAGGGGCTAGATACGCAGTATTTT. This encodes CASSLPRQGLDTQYF. Variable domain in full (rest from reference TRBV7-9 and TRBJ2-3): DTGVSQNPRHKITKRGQNVTFRCDPISEHNRLYWYRQTLGQGPEFLTYFQNEAQLEKSRLLSDRFSAERPKGSFSTLEIQRTEQGDSAMYLCASSLPRQGLDTQYFGPGTRLTVL.

There are many counts of this clonotype. The rearrangement joins TRBV12-3 or TRBV12-4 to TRBJ1-5, with 7 bases that match TRBD1. Losses at the gene ends were 5 bases for V and 3 bases for J; bases not matched to a gene: 4. The CDR3 extends over 14 amino acids. CDR3 sequence: CASSGQVNNQPQHF. CDR3 sequence (DNA): TGTGCCAGCAGTGGACAGGTAAACAATCAGCCCCAGCATTTT.

At least ten counts were recorded for this clonotype. The chain combines TRBV28 with TRBJ2-7; D may be TRBD1 or TRBD2 (6 bases each). V was trimmed by 1 base and J by 5 bases, leaving 15 bases between them. The germline V gene encodes CDR1 MDHEN and CDR2 SYDVKM. The CDR3 spans 15 residues. The CDR3 DNA reads TGTGCCAGCAGTTTATTGCGTGGGGGGCGCAACGAGCAGTACTTC. Its protein is CASSLLRGGRNEQYF.